The clone carrying this T cell receptor (beta chain) has a count of ten or more. The target antigen is unknown. From RNA, the CDR3 regions of TCR beta chains were amplified and sequenced. RT-PCR with HTBI primers came first, then second-round multiplex PCR. TCRdb re-analysed the multiplex PCR reads in MiXCR, keeping a single row per CDR3 protein. Of about 370,000 distinct CDR3 sequences listed, around 20% are singletons. This entry comes from a study of Graves' ophthalmopathy and Graves' hyperthyroidism. Ineligible for inclusion were patients with other autoimmune diseases, uncontrolled infections, pregnancy or lactation. Whole-study findings and limits: Also, most clonotypes expanded in the thyroid above 0.001 frequency appeared in blood.

Trimming cost V 5 bases and J 5 bases; bases outside gene matches: 6. This CDR3 has 14 residues. This TCR derives from a woman aged 18-29 years with Graves' ophthalmopathy. V usage is TRBV12-3 or TRBV12-4 and J usage is TRBJ1-1, with 9 bases identical to TRBD1. The source material was peripheral blood. The CDR3 DNA sequence: TGTGCCAGCAGTCACGGACAGGGGTTGACTGAAGCTTTCTTT. This encodes CASSHGQGLTEAFF.